The clone carrying this T cell receptor (beta chain) appeared a single time. This sample stems from a study of CD8+ T cells in alopecia areata. This CDR3 spans 14 amino acids. V was pared by 5 bases and J by 5 bases, with 7 bases of the junction left unmatched. CDR1 is SSHAT and CDR2 is FNYEAQ in the germline V gene (reference sequence). Treatment: oral pan-JAK inhibitor, 5-10 mg twice daily. Following RNA extraction, reverse transcription yielded cDNA that acted as the sequencing template. Generated by immunoSEQ multiplex PCR, the TCRdb table keeps only in-frame clones and is missing some. Of about 190,000 clones listed, roughly 60% were seen once; the top ten hold approximately 1%.

The specimen was CD4+ T cells sorted from blood, collected at week 24, from a patient treated with tofacitinib. This receptor was obtained from a human donor with alopecia areata. This rearrangement joins TRBV7-7 to TRBJ2-5; 8 bases are a match to TRBD2. The CDR3 DNA sequence: TGTGCCAGCAGCCATCCGGGACTAGGGGAGACCCAGTACTTC. Encoded protein: CASSHPGLGETQYF.